The rows below give T cell receptor beta chains drawn from one sample of a study of T cells in narcolepsy. Profiled with immunoSEQ multiplex PCR; TCRdb holds only in-frame clones, not every one. The table records about 27,000 clones, more than 75% of them present only once. Input material: CD45RA- memory CD4+ T cells from PBMCs. The receptors shown here come from a human donor with narcolepsy. Both conserved end residues are part of each CDR3. A D gene is named only where the DNA matches it firmly. Clone size is not always given. Where it is, it says once, few, many or a class for expanded clones.

d_gene	v_gene	abundance	j_gene	len	CDR3nt	CDR3aa
.	TRBV7-3	.	TRBJ2-7	15	TGTGCCAGCAGCTTAACCGGGCAGGGGAACGGCGAGCAGTACTTC	CASSLTGQGNGEQYF
.	TRBV19	.	TRBJ2-1	15	TGTGCCAGTAGTATTGGCCTAGTGACGTTCGATGAGCAGTTCTTC	CASSIGLVTFDEQFF
.	TRBV11-2	once	TRBJ1-6	15	TGTGCCAGCAGCTTAGAGGGGGGTTATAATTCACCCCTCCACTTT	CASSLEGGYNSPLHF
TRBD2	TRBV6-1	.	TRBJ2-1	15	TGTGCCAGCAGAAGATTAGCGGGGGCCGACAATGAGCAGTTCTTC	CASRRLAGADNEQFF
TRBD2	TRBV11-2	few	TRBJ2-1	19	TGTGCCAGCAGCCAAATAGGTTCTAGCGGGGGTTTATCCTACAATGAGCAGTTCTTC	CASSQIGSSGGLSYNEQFF
TRBD1	TRBV7-9	.	TRBJ1-6	15	TGTGCCAGCAGCTTGAGGACAGGGGGTAATTCACCCCTCCACTTT	CASSLRTGGNSPLHF
.	TRBV27	.	TRBJ2-1	16	TGTGCCAGCAGTTTACTGTCTAAGGGAGGCGGCAATGAGCAGTTCTTC	CASSLLSKGGGNEQFF
.	TRBV7-9	.	TRBJ2-7	12	TGTGCCAGCAGCGGAAGGAGCTACGAGCAGTACTTC	CASSGRSYEQYF
TRBD2	TRBV27	.	TRBJ2-7	15	TGTGCCAGCAGTCCAATAGCGGGGATTGTCCGGGAGCAGTACTTC	CASSPIAGIVREQYF
.	TRBV5-5	.	TRBJ2-3	12	TGTGCCAGCAGCTCTCGCACAGATACGCAGTATTTT	CASSSRTDTQYF
.	TRBV11-3	.	TRBJ1-3	16	TGTGCCAGCAGCTTATTGGCGGGAGGAGGTGGAAACACCATATATTTT	CASSLLAGGGGNTIYF
.	TRBV7-2	.	TRBJ1-1	14	TGTGCCAGCAGCTTAGTGGGAAGGGGCACTGAAGCTTTCTTT	CASSLVGRGTEAFF
.	TRBV14	.	TRBJ2-3	11	TGTGCCAGCAGTGGTCTGCATACGCAGTATTTT	CASSGLHTQYF
TRBD2	TRBV5-1	.	TRBJ2-7	15	TGCGCCAGCAGCTATGGGACTAGCGGGGGCTACGAGCAGTACTTC	CASSYGTSGGYEQYF
TRBD1	TRBV6-4	.	TRBJ2-7	15	TGTGCCAGCAGTGACTCCGGACAGGGGAGCTACGAGCAGTACTTC	CASSDSGQGSYEQYF
TRBD1	TRBV6-1	.	TRBJ1-5	17	TGTGCCAGCAGTGGGGACGGACAGGGGGCCAACAATCAGCCCCAGCATTTT	CASSGDGQGANNQPQHF
TRBD1	TRBV5-1	.	TRBJ2-6	15	TGCGCCAGCAGCCTAGGGGGCACCGGGGCCAACGTCCTGACTTTC	CASSLGGTGANVLTF
TRBD2	TRBV6-5	few	TRBJ2-7	15	TGTGCCAGCAGGCAACTAGCGGGGGGCTCCTACGAGCAGTACTTC	CASRQLAGGSYEQYF
TRBD2	TRBV15	.	TRBJ2-5	15	TGTGCCACCAGCAGGACTAGCGGGGAGGGAGAGACCCAGTACTTC	CATSRTSGEGETQYF
TRBD1	TRBV25-1	.	TRBJ2-3	16	TGTGCCAGCAGTGATCGACAGGGGACTGGAACAGATACGCAGTATTTT	CASSDRQGTGTDTQYF
.	TRBV5-1	.	TRBJ2-5	14	TGCGCCAGCAGCTTGGTGGCAGGGTGGGAGACCCAGTACTTC	CASSLVAGWETQYF
TRBD1	TRBV19	once	TRBJ1-2	14	TGTGCCAGTATCGACTGGACAGGCGGGTATGGCTACACCTTC	CASIDWTGGYGYTF
TRBD1	TRBV2	.	TRBJ1-6	14	TGTGCCAGCAGTGGACAGGGGAATAATTCACCCCTCCACTTT	CASSGQGNNSPLHF
.	TRBV5-1	.	TRBJ1-2	17	TGCGCCAGCAGCTTGGGGATCGGGATGGTGCAAAACTATGGCTACACCTTC	CASSLGIGMVQNYGYTF
TRBD2	TRBV6-1	.	TRBJ2-7	14	TGTGCCAGCCGCCCCGGGGGGTCCTCCTACGAGCAGTACTTC	CASRPGGSSYEQYF
TRBD1	TRBV7-2	.	TRBJ1-5	14	TGTGCCAGCAGCTTAGTGGGACAGGGTGAGCCCCAGCATTTT	CASSLVGQGEPQHF
.	TRBV20-1	.	TRBJ2-5	11	TGCAGTGGCGTGGGGCGTTCGACCCAGTACTTC	CSGVGRSTQYF
.	TRBV19	.	TRBJ2-5	15	TGTGCCAGTAGTATTAGTAAGGGCACCAAAGAGACCCAGTACTTC	CASSISKGTKETQYF
TRBD2	TRBV11-2	.	TRBJ2-4	15	TGTGCCAGCAGCTTAGATTGGGCTAGCGGGGGGCTTCAGTACTTC	CASSLDWASGGLQYF
TRBD2	TRBV6-5	once	TRBJ2-1	15	TGTGCCAGCAGTAACTTGGCGGGGGGGCTCCATGAGCAGTTCTTC	CASSNLAGGLHEQFF